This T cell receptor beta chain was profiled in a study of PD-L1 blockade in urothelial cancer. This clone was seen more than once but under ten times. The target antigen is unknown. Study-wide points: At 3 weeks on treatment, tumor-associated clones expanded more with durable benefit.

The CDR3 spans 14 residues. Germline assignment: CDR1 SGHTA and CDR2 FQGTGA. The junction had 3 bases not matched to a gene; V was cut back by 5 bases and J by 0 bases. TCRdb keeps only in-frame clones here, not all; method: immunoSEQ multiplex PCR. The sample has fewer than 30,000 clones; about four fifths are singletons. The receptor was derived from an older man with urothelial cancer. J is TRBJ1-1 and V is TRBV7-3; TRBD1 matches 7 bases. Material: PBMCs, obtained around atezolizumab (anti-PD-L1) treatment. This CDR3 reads CASSLTGMNTEAFF. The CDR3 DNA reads TGTGCCAGCAGCCTGACAGGGATGAACACTGAAGCTTTCTTT.